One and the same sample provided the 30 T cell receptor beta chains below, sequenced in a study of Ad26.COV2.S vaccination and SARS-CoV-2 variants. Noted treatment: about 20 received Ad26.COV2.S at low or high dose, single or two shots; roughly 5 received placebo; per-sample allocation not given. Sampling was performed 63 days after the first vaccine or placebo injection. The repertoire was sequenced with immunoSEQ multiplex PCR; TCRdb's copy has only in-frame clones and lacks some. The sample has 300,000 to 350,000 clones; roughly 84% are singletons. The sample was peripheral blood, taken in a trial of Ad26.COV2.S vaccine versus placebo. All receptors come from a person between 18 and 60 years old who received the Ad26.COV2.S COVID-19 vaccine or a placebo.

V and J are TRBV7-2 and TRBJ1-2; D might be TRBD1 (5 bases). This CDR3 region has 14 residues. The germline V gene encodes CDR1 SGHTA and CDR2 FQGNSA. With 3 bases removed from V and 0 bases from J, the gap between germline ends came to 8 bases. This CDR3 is CASSLGEANYGYTF. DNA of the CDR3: TGTGCCAGCAGCTTGGGGGAAGCTAACTATGGCTACACCTTC.

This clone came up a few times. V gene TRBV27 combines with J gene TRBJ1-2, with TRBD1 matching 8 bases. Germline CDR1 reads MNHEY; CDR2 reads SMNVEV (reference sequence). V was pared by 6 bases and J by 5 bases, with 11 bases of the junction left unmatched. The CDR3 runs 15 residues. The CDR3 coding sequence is TGTGCCAGCAGACCTACCGGACAGGGAAAGTATGGCTACACCTTC. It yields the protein CASRPTGQGKYGYTF.

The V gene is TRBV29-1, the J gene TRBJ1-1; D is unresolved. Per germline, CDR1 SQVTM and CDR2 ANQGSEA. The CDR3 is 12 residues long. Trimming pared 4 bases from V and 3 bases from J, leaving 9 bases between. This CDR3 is CSVVPGYTEAFF. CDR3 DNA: TGCAGCGTTGTCCCGGGTTACACTGAAGCTTTCTTT.

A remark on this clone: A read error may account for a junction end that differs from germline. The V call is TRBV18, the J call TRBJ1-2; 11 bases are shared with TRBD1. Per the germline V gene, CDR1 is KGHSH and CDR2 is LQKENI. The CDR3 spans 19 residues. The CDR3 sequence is CANSPQIWTGGVPPYGYTF. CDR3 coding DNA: TGTGCCAACTCACCACAGATATGGACAGGGGGCGTCCCTCCCTATGGCTACACCTTC.

The CDR3 bases are TGTGCCAGCAGCTTAGAAGGGGTCCTCTACGAGCAGTACTTC. Its translation is CASSLEGVLYEQYF. The chain joins TRBV11-2 to TRBJ2-7; D is perhaps TRBD1 (5 bases). Germline CDR1 is SGHAT and CDR2 is FQNNGV. This CDR3 contains 14 residues. V was cut by 0 bases and J by 3 bases, with 9 bases left in between.

The CDR3 protein is CASSPWGSGANVLTF. In DNA form, the CDR3 reads TGTGCCAGCAGCCCGTGGGGGTCTGGGGCCAACGTCCTGACTTTC. This chain uses TRBV7-2 with TRBJ2-6, with D perhaps given as TRBD1 or TRBD2 (5 bases each). The germline CDR1 and CDR2 sequences are SGHTA and FQGNSA. The CDR3 length is 15 residues. V was trimmed by 5 bases and J by 1 base, leaving 9 bases between them.

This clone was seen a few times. The CDR3 DNA sequence: TGTGCCAGCAGCTTAGGTAGCGGGTACAATGAGCAGTTCTTC. This translates into CASSLGSGYNEQFF. The chain is built from TRBV7-9 and TRBJ2-1; 7 bases line up with TRBD2. Germline V gene data show CDR1 as SEHNR and CDR2 as FQNEAQ (reference sequence). The J segment lost 4 bases and the V segment lost 1 base, leaving 1 base of the junction unmatched. CDR3 length: 14 residues.

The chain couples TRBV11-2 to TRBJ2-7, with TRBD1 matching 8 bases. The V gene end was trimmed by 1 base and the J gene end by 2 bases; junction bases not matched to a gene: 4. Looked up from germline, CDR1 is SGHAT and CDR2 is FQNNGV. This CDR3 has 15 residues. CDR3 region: CASSLATGAPYEQYF. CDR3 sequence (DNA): TGTGCCAGCAGCTTAGCGACAGGGGCCCCCTACGAGCAGTACTTC.

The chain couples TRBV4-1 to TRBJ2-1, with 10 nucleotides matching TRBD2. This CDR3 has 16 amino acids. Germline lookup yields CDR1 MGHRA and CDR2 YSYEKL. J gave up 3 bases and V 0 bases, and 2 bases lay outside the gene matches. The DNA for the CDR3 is TGCGCCAGCAGCCAAGAGGCTAGCGGGGGCTACAATGAGCAGTTCTTC. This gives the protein CASSQEASGGYNEQFF.

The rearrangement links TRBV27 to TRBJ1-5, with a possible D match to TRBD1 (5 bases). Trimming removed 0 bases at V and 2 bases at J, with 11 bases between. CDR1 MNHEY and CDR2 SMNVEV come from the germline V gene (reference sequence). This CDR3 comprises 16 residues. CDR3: CASSLSRGAGNQPQHF. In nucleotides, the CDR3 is TGTGCCAGCAGTTTATCCCGGGGCGCGGGCAATCAGCCCCAGCATTTT.

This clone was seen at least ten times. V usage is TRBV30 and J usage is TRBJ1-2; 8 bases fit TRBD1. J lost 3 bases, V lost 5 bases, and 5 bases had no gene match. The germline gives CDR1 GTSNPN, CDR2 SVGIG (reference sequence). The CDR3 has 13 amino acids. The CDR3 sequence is CAWEGQGHYGYTF. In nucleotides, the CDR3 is TGTGCCTGGGAAGGACAGGGTCACTATGGCTACACCTTC.

The CDR3 region is CASLGGLNYGYTF. CDR3 DNA sequence: TGTGCCAGCCTCGGGGGGCTTAACTATGGCTACACCTTC. The rearrangement links TRBV6-5 to TRBJ1-2, with D perhaps matching TRBD1 (6 bases). The CDR3 is made up of 13 amino acids. Looked up from germline, CDR1 is MNHEY and CDR2 is SVGAGI. The V and J ends lost 8 bases and 1 base respectively, with 11 bases between them.

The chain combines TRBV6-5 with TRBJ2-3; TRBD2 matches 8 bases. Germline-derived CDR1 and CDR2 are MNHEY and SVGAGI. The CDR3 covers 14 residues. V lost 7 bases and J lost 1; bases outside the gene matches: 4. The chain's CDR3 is CASTLTSGTDTQYF. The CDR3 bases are TGTGCCAGCACTCTGACTAGCGGCACAGATACGCAGTATTTT.

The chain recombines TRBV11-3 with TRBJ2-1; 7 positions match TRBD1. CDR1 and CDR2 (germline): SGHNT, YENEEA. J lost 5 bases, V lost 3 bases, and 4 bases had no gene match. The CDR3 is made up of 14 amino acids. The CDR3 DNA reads TGTGCCAGCAGCTTGGGGACAGCTCACAATGAGCAGTTCTTC. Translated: CASSLGTAHNEQFF.

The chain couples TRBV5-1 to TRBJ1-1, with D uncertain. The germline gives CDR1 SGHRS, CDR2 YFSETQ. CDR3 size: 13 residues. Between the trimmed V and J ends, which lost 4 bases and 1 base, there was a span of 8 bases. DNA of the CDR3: TGCGCCAGCAGCGTAGGGCAGAACACTGAAGCTTTCTTT. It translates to CASSVGQNTEAFF.

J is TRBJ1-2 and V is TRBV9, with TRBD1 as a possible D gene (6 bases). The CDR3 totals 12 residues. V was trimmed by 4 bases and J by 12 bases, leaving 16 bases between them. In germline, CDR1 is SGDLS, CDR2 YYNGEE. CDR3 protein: CASSSGGQGDTF. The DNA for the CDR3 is TGTGCCAGCAGCTCGGGGGGGCAGGGCGACACCTTC. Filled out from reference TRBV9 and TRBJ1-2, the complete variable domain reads DSGVTQTPKHLITATGQRVTLRCSPRSGDLSVYWYQQSLDQGLQFLIQYYNGEERAKGNILERFSAQQFPDLHSELNLSSLELGDSALYFCASSSGGQGDTFGSGTRLTVV.

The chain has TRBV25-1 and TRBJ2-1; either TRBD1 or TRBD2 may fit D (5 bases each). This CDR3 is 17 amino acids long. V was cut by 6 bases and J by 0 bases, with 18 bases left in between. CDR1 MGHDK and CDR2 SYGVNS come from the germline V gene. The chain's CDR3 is CASSSDPGTDSYNEQFF. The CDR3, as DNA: TGTGCCAGCAGCAGTGATCCCGGGACGGACTCCTACAATGAGCAGTTCTTC. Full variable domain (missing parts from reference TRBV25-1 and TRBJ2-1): EADIYQTPRYLVIGTGKKITLECSQTMGHDKMYWYQQDPGMELHLIHYSYGVNSTEKGDLSSESTVSRIRTEHFPLTLESARPSHTSQYLCASSSDPGTDSYNEQFFGPGTRLTVL.

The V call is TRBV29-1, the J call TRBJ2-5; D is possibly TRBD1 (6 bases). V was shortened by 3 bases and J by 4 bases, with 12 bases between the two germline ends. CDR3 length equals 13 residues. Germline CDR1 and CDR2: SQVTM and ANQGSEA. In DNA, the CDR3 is TGCAGCGTTGATGGGCAGGGGACAGAGACCCAGTACTTC. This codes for CSVDGQGTETQYF.

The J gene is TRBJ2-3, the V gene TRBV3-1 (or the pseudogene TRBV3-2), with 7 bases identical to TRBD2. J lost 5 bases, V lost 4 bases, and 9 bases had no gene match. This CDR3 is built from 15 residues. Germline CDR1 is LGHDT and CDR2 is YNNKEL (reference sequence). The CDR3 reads CASSPTNWGGDTQYF. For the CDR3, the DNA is TGTGCCAGCAGCCCCACCAATTGGGGGGGAGATACGCAGTATTTT.

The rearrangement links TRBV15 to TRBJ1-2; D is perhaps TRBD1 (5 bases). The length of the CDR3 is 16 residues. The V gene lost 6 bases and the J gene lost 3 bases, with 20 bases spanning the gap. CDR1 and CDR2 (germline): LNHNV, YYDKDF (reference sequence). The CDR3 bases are TGTGCCACCAGGGGAGGGACTGCCAGGCCGGACTATGGCTACACCTTC. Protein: CATRGGTARPDYGYTF. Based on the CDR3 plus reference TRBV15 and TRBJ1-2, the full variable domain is DAMVIQNPRYQVTQFGKPVTLSCSQTLNHNVMYWYQQKSSQAPKLLFHYYDKDFNNEADTPDNFQSRRPNTSFCFLDIRSPGLGDTAMYLCATRGGTARPDYGYTFGSGTRLTVV.

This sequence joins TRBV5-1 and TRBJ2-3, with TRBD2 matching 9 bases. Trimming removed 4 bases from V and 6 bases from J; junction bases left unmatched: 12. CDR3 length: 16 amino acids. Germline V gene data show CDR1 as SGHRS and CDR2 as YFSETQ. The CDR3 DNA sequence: TGCGCCAGCAGCCTTCCCCCTAGGCGGGGGGGGGATACGCAGTATTTT. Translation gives CASSLPPRRGGDTQYF. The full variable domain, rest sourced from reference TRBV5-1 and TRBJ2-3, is KAGVTQTPRYLIKTRGQQVTLSCSPISGHRSVSWYQQTPGQGLQFLFEYFSETQRNKGNFPGRFSGRQFSNSRSEMNVSTLELGDSALYLCASSLPPRRGGDTQYFGPGTRLTVL.

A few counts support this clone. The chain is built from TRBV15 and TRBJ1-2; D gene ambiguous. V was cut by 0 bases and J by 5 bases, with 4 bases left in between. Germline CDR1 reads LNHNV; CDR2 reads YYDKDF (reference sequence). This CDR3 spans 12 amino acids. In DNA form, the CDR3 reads TGTGCCACCAGCAGAGATCTTTATGGCTACACCTTC. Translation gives CATSRDLYGYTF.

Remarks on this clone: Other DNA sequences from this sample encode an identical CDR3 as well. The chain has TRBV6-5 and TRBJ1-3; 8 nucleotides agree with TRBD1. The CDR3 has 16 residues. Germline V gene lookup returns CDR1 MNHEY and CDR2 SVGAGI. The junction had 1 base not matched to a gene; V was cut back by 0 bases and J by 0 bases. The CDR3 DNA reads TGTGCCAGCAGTTACTCTGGACAGGGCTCTGGAAACACCATATATTTT. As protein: CASSYSGQGSGNTIYF.

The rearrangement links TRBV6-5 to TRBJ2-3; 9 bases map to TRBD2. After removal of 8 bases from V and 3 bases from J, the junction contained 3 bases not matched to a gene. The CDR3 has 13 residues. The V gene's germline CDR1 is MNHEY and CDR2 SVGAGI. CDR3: CASVLAGTDTQYF. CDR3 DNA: TGTGCCAGCGTCCTAGCGGGGACAGATACGCAGTATTTT.

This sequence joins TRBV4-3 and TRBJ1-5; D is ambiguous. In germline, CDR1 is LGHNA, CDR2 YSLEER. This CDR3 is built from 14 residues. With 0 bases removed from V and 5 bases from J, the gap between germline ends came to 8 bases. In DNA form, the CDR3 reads TGCGCCAGCAGCCAAGATCCGGGGTATCAGCCCCAGCATTTT. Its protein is CASSQDPGYQPQHF.

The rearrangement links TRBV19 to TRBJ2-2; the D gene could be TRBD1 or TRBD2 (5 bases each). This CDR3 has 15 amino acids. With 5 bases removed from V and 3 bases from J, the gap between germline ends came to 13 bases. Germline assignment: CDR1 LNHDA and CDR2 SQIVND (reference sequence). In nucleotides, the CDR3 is TGTGCCAGTAGTCCCCCGGGACCTTACACCGGGGAGCTGTTTTTT. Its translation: CASSPPGPYTGELFF.

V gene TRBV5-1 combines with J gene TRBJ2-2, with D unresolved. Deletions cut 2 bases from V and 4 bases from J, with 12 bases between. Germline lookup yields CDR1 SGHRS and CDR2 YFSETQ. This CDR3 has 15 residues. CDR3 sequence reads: CASSFAQKGTGELFF. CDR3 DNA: TGCGCCAGCAGCTTTGCACAGAAAGGCACCGGGGAGCTGTTTTTT.

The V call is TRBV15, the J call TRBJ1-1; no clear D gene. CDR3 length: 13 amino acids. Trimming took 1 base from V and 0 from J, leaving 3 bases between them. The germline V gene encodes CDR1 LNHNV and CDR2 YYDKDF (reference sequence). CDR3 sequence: CATSRALNTEAFF. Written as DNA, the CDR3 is TGTGCCACCAGCAGAGCGTTGAACACTGAAGCTTTCTTT.

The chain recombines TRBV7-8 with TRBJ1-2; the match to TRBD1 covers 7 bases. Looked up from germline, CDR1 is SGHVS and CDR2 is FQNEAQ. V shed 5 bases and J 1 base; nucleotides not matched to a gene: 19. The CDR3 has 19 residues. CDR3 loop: CASSHFPRGSLELNYGYTF. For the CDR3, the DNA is TGTGCCAGCAGCCACTTCCCCAGGGGGAGTCTTGAACTTAACTATGGCTACACCTTC.

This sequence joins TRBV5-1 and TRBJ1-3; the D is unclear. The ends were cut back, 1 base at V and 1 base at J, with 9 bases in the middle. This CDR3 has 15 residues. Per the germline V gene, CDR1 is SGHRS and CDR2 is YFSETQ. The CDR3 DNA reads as TGCGCCAGCAGCTTGAACGGGGAGTCTGGAAACACCATATATTTT. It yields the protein CASSLNGESGNTIYF. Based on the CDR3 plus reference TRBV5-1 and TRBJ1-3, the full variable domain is KAGVTQTPRYLIKTRGQQVTLSCSPISGHRSVSWYQQTPGQGLQFLFEYFSETQRNKGNFPGRFSGRQFSNSRSEMNVSTLELGDSALYLCASSLNGESGNTIYFGEGSWLTVV.